This T cell receptor (beta chain) was identified in a study of blood T cell repertoires in COVID-19. The CDR3 is 13 residues long. V was pared by 5 bases and J by 4 bases, with 10 bases between. The V gene's germline CDR1 is SGHTA and CDR2 FQGNSA. Generated by immunoSEQ multiplex PCR, the TCRdb table keeps only in-frame clones and is missing some. The table lists roughly 20,000 clones, 88% of them singletons. Input material: peripheral blood. The V gene is TRBV7-2, the J gene TRBJ2-3; D is uncertain. This receptor was identified in a human donor in a cohort sampled during active COVID-19. CDR3 sequence: CASSRSRPDTQYF. CDR3 bases: TGTGCCAGCAGCCGCTCTAGACCAGATACGCAGTATTTT. Full variable domain (outside the CDR3, taken from reference TRBV7-2 and TRBJ2-3): GAGVSQSPSNKVTEKGKDVELRCDPISGHTALYWYRQSLGQGLEFLIYFQGNSAPDKSGLPSDRFSAERTGGSVSTLTIQRTQQEDSAVYLCASSRSRPDTQYFGPGTRLTVL.